A selection of T cell receptor beta chains follows, all from one sample in a study of T cell responses to AZD1222 COVID-19 vaccine. TCRdb's copy holds only in-frame clones and misses some; the assay was immunoSEQ multiplex PCR. The table has roughly 120,000 clones, 87% seen once. Here the sequenced sample was peripheral blood, taken 28 days after the second AZD1222 dose. The receptor set was obtained from an adult who received the AZD1222 COVID-19 vaccine. The CDR3 runs from the conserved cysteine through the conserved F or W. Fields, in order: D gene, V gene, clone size, J gene, CDR3 protein, CDR3 DNA. D genes are given only for firm matches. Clone size, where shown, is once, few, many, or a class for clones that have expanded.

d_gene: -; v_gene: TRBV28; abundance: few; j_gene: TRBJ1-3; CDR3aa: CASSLMGRNTIYF; CDR3nt: TGTGCCAGCAGTTTAATGGGCAGGAACACCATATATTTT
d_gene: -; v_gene: TRBV7-2; abundance: -; j_gene: TRBJ2-1; CDR3aa: CASSLTAPTEQFF; CDR3nt: TGTGCCAGCAGCTTGACAGCTCCTACTGAGCAGTTCTTC
d_gene: -; v_gene: TRBV14; abundance: -; j_gene: TRBJ1-1; CDR3aa: CASSALRAMNTEAFF; CDR3nt: TGTGCCAGCAGCGCACTCCGGGCCATGAACACTGAAGCTTTCTTT
d_gene: -; v_gene: TRBV3-1/TRBV3-2; abundance: -; j_gene: TRBJ1-3; CDR3aa: CASSQERSGNTIYF; CDR3nt: TGTGCCAGCAGCCAAGAAAGGTCCGGAAACACCATATATTTT
d_gene: -; v_gene: TRBV7-3; abundance: once; j_gene: TRBJ2-7; CDR3aa: CASSLSPGGSEQYF; CDR3nt: TGTGCCAGCAGCTTATCGCCAGGGGGGAGTGAGCAGTACTTC
d_gene: TRBD2; v_gene: TRBV7-6; abundance: -; j_gene: TRBJ2-3; CDR3aa: CASSLNGGGGTDTQYF; CDR3nt: TGTGCCAGCAGCTTAAATGGCGGGGGGGGCACAGATACGCAGTATTTT
d_gene: TRBD2; v_gene: TRBV6-5; abundance: -; j_gene: TRBJ2-5; CDR3aa: CASRRLTSPTETQYF; CDR3nt: TGTGCCAGCAGAAGACTGACTAGCCCGACGGAGACCCAGTACTTC
d_gene: -; v_gene: TRBV19; abundance: once; j_gene: TRBJ2-7; CDR3aa: CASSLGGRQGSYEQYF; CDR3nt: TGTGCCAGTAGTCTGGGGGGGCGACAGGGATCCTACGAGCAGTACTTC
d_gene: -; v_gene: TRBV27; abundance: -; j_gene: TRBJ2-5; CDR3aa: CASSLTGNTKTQYF; CDR3nt: TGTGCCAGCAGTTTAACCGGTAATACGAAGACCCAGTACTTC
d_gene: -; v_gene: TRBV10-3; abundance: -; j_gene: TRBJ1-5; CDR3aa: CAISESKGEGNQPQHF; CDR3nt: TGTGCCATCAGTGAGTCGAAAGGGGAAGGAAATCAGCCCCAGCATTTT
d_gene: -; v_gene: TRBV4-3; abundance: -; j_gene: TRBJ1-2; CDR3aa: CASSQALVTPRGYTF; CDR3nt: TGCGCCAGCAGCCAAGCCCTCGTCACCCCTAGGGGCTACACCTTC
d_gene: -; v_gene: TRBV4-2; abundance: -; j_gene: TRBJ2-4; CDR3aa: CASSQDFSGRAKNIQYF; CDR3nt: TGTGCCAGCAGCCAAGACTTTTCGGGGAGAGCCAAAAACATTCAGTACTTC
d_gene: -; v_gene: TRBV28; abundance: -; j_gene: TRBJ2-6; CDR3aa: CASGQGGSGANVLTF; CDR3nt: TGTGCCAGCGGCCAGGGGGGGAGCGGGGCCAACGTCCTGACTTTC
d_gene: TRBD1; v_gene: TRBV19; abundance: -; j_gene: TRBJ2-7; CDR3aa: CASSDRGPSYEQYF; CDR3nt: TGTGCCAGTAGTGACAGGGGGCCCTCCTACGAGCAGTACTTC
d_gene: TRBD1; v_gene: TRBV19; abundance: -; j_gene: TRBJ2-5; CDR3aa: CASSVIAGQGGETQYF; CDR3nt: TGTGCCAGTAGTGTAATCGCTGGACAGGGCGGGGAGACCCAGTACTTC
d_gene: -; v_gene: TRBV3-1/TRBV3-2; abundance: -; j_gene: TRBJ1-2; CDR3aa: CASSQVLTRERGPERGYTF; CDR3nt: TGTGCCAGCAGCCAAGTGCTCACTCGGGAGCGGGGGCCCGAACGTGGCTACACCTTC
d_gene: -; v_gene: TRBV6-5; abundance: -; j_gene: TRBJ2-7; CDR3aa: CASRPDRDFSYEQYF; CDR3nt: TGTGCCAGCAGACCCGACAGAGACTTCTCCTACGAGCAGTACTTC
d_gene: -; v_gene: TRBV7-2; abundance: -; j_gene: TRBJ2-1; CDR3aa: CASSSPGRNEQFF; CDR3nt: TGTGCCAGCAGCTCCCCCGGTAGAAATGAGCAGTTCTTC
d_gene: TRBD1; v_gene: TRBV5-1; abundance: -; j_gene: TRBJ1-6; CDR3aa: CASSLLGQGASYNSPLHF; CDR3nt: TGCGCCAGCAGCTTGTTAGGACAGGGGGCTTCCTATAATTCACCCCTCCACTTT
d_gene: -; v_gene: TRBV28; abundance: -; j_gene: TRBJ1-5; CDR3aa: CASNEGVQPQHF; CDR3nt: TGTGCCAGCAATGAGGGGGTCCAGCCCCAGCATTTT
d_gene: TRBD1; v_gene: TRBV5-6; abundance: -; j_gene: TRBJ1-5; CDR3aa: CASSLQGEYGNQPQHF; CDR3nt: TGTGCCAGCAGCTTACAGGGGGAATACGGCAATCAGCCCCAGCATTTT
d_gene: -; v_gene: TRBV7-2; abundance: once; j_gene: TRBJ2-2; CDR3aa: CASSLVGRGNTGELFF; CDR3nt: TGTGCCAGCAGCTTAGTGGGACGGGGGAACACCGGGGAGCTGTTTTTT
d_gene: TRBD1; v_gene: TRBV7-9; abundance: -; j_gene: TRBJ1-2; CDR3aa: CASSSQGNSGYTF; CDR3nt: TGTGCCAGCAGCTCACAGGGGAACTCTGGCTACACCTTC
d_gene: -; v_gene: TRBV14; abundance: once; j_gene: TRBJ2-1; CDR3aa: CASSPRVGSEQFF; CDR3nt: TGTGCCAGCAGCCCCCGTGTCGGGTCTGAGCAGTTCTTC
d_gene: TRBD1; v_gene: TRBV29-1; abundance: -; j_gene: TRBJ1-2; CDR3aa: CSAGQGAGNGYTF; CDR3nt: TGCAGCGCCGGACAGGGGGCGGGAAATGGCTACACCTTC
d_gene: TRBD1; v_gene: TRBV24-1; abundance: -; j_gene: TRBJ1-1; CDR3aa: CATSEGGGWTEAFF; CDR3nt: TGTGCCACCAGCGAAGGGGGCGGGTGGACTGAAGCTTTCTTT
d_gene: -; v_gene: TRBV7-2; abundance: -; j_gene: TRBJ1-5; CDR3aa: CASSRAGGENQPQHF; CDR3nt: TGTGCCAGCAGCCGTGCGGGGGGAGAGAATCAGCCCCAGCATTTT
d_gene: TRBD1; v_gene: TRBV7-9; abundance: -; j_gene: TRBJ2-7; CDR3aa: CASSQGAYEQYF; CDR3nt: TGTGCCAGCAGCCAGGGGGCGTACGAGCAGTACTTC
d_gene: -; v_gene: TRBV7-2; abundance: -; j_gene: TRBJ1-5; CDR3aa: CASSLGGGGDQPQHF; CDR3nt: TGTGCCAGCAGCTTAGGAGGGGGAGGGGATCAGCCCCAGCATTTT
d_gene: -; v_gene: TRBV18; abundance: -; j_gene: TRBJ2-1; CDR3aa: CASSPLAAKSSYNEQFF; CDR3nt: TGTGCCAGCTCCCCCTTGGCAGCGAAAAGCTCCTACAATGAGCAGTTCTTC
d_gene: TRBD1; v_gene: TRBV4-2; abundance: -; j_gene: TRBJ2-1; CDR3aa: CASSQDWDRGLNEQFF; CDR3nt: TGTGCCAGCAGCCAAGATTGGGACAGGGGGCTTAATGAGCAGTTCTTC
d_gene: -; v_gene: TRBV6-4; abundance: -; j_gene: TRBJ1-2; CDR3aa: CASSDSRVGGYTF; CDR3nt: TGTGCCAGCAGTGACTCCCGGGTAGGTGGCTACACCTTC
d_gene: -; v_gene: TRBV5-1; abundance: -; j_gene: TRBJ1-1; CDR3aa: CASSLDGANNLRTEAFF; CDR3nt: TGCGCCAGCAGCTTGGACGGCGCCAATAATTTGAGGACTGAAGCTTTCTTT
d_gene: TRBD1; v_gene: TRBV29-1; abundance: -; j_gene: TRBJ1-2; CDR3aa: CSADTGVLSYGYTF; CDR3nt: TGCAGCGCGGATACAGGGGTACTGTCATATGGCTACACCTTC
d_gene: -; v_gene: TRBV19; abundance: -; j_gene: TRBJ1-5; CDR3aa: CASSIGGIWRGNQPQHF; CDR3nt: TGTGCCAGTAGTATTGGGGGAATCTGGAGGGGTAATCAGCCCCAGCATTTT
d_gene: TRBD1; v_gene: TRBV13; abundance: -; j_gene: TRBJ1-4; CDR3aa: CASSRGTGGEKLFF; CDR3nt: TGTGCCAGCAGCCGCGGGACAGGGGGTGAAAAACTGTTTTTT
d_gene: TRBD1; v_gene: TRBV9; abundance: -; j_gene: TRBJ1-5; CDR3aa: CASSVTGAGQPQHF; CDR3nt: TGTGCCAGCAGCGTGACAGGGGCAGGACAGCCCCAGCATTTT
d_gene: TRBD1; v_gene: TRBV19; abundance: -; j_gene: TRBJ1-4; CDR3aa: CASSSTGATEKLFF; CDR3nt: TGTGCCAGTAGTTCAACAGGGGCCACTGAAAAACTGTTTTTT
d_gene: -; v_gene: TRBV18; abundance: -; j_gene: TRBJ2-3; CDR3aa: CASSPILQSATDTQYF; CDR3nt: TGTGCCAGCTCACCAATCTTACAGAGTGCCACAGATACGCAGTATTTT
d_gene: -; v_gene: TRBV7-9; abundance: -; j_gene: TRBJ2-2; CDR3aa: CASSSRQVQTGELFF; CDR3nt: TGTGCCAGCAGCTCCCGACAGGTTCAAACCGGGGAGCTGTTTTTT
d_gene: -; v_gene: TRBV10-3; abundance: -; j_gene: TRBJ1-1; CDR3aa: CAISYDTGDTEAFF; CDR3nt: TGTGCCATCAGTTACGACACGGGGGACACTGAAGCTTTCTTT
d_gene: TRBD1; v_gene: TRBV6-5; abundance: once; j_gene: TRBJ1-3; CDR3aa: CASSTDRTSGNTIYF; CDR3nt: TGTGCCAGCAGTACGGACAGGACCTCTGGAAACACCATATATTTT